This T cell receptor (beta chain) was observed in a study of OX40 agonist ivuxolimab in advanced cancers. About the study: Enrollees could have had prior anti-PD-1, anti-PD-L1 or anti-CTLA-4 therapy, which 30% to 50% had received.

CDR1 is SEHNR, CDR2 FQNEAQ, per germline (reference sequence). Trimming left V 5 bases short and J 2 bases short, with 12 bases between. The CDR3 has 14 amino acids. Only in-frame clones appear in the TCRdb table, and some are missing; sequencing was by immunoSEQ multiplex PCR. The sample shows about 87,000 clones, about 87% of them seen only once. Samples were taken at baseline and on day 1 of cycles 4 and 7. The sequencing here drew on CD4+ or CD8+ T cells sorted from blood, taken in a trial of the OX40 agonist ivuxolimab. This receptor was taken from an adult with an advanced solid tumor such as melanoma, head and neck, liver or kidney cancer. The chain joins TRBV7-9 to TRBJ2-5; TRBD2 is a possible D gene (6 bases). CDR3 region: CASSLTSFQETQYF. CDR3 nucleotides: TGTGCCAGCAGCCTGACTAGTTTTCAAGAGACCCAGTACTTC. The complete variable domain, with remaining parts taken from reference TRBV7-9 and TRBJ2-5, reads DTGVSQNPRHKITKRGQNVTFRCDPISEHNRLYWYRQTLGQGPEFLTYFQNEAQLEKSRLLSDRFSAERPKGSFSTLEIQRTEQGDSAMYLCASSLTSFQETQYFGPGTRLLVL.